A single sample is the source of the 31 T cell receptor beta chains below, sequenced in a study of shared clonotypes between healthy human individuals (dated by TCRdb to the early 2020s). Receptor libraries were prepared by the immunoSEQ multiplex PCR assay. The table comes from immuneACCESS by way of TCRdb, which keeps in-frame sequences with V and J called. Part of the clones is missing from these tables; in studies checked, under half for an unresolved V gene and the rest for unknown reasons. The table for this sample lists 450,000 to 500,000 clones; almost 80% of them were counted only once. The top ten constitute approximately 12% of the sample. Sequencing input: PBMCs. The receptor set was obtained from a woman in her thirties or forties in good health. Some clones in this sample may be carry-over from other donors' samples.

The chain has TRBV7-2 and TRBJ2-5; TRBD2 is a possible D gene (5 bases). Deletions cut 8 bases from V and 2 bases from J, with 9 bases between. CDR3 length: 12 amino acids. Germline V gives CDR1 SGHTA, CDR2 FQGNSA. The CDR3 sequence is CASGRGQETQYF. As DNA, the CDR3 is TGTGCCAGCGGCCGGGGTCAAGAGACCCAGTACTTC.

The chain has TRBV18 and TRBJ2-7; TRBD1 matches 7 bases. CDR1 KGHSH and CDR2 LQKENI come from the germline V gene. The J segment lost 6 bases and the V segment lost 3 bases, leaving 8 bases of the junction unmatched. The CDR3 is 14 residues long. CDR3 DNA sequence: TGTGCCAGCTCACCCGGACAGGTGAACTCCGAGCAGTACTTC. This sequence encodes CASSPGQVNSEQYF.

J is TRBJ2-7 and V is TRBV29-1, with a tentative D call TRBD1 (5 bases). CDR1 is SQVTM and CDR2 is ANQGSEA in the germline V gene. This CDR3 region has 11 residues. Trimming took off 7 bases at V and 2 bases at J, with 9 bases between the two ends. In DNA, the CDR3 is TGCAGCGGGGGCGGAGCCTACGAGCAGTACTTC. Translating gives CSGGGAYEQYF.

This clone was detected only once. J is TRBJ2-7 and V is TRBV2; TRBD2 might be the D (5 bases). CDR3 size: 14 residues. Germline CDR1 is SNHLY and CDR2 is FYNNEI. Between the trimmed V and J ends, which lost 6 bases and 3 bases, there was a span of 15 bases. Here the CDR3 reads CASSPSEGGYEQYF. Here the CDR3 DNA reads TGTGCCAGCAGCCCCTCCGAGGGCGGCTACGAGCAGTACTTC.

Worth noting for this clone: A far larger clone is off by one base, so a read error is likely. The sample contains more than one DNA sequence encoding this CDR3. The chain employs TRBV15 and TRBJ2-7; possible D gene TRBD1, 6 bases. Germline V gene lookup returns CDR1 LNHNV and CDR2 YYDKDF (reference sequence). Trimming left V 4 bases short and J 7 bases short, with 14 bases between. The CDR3 is made up of 13 amino acids. The chain's CDR3 is CATSKGQMGEQYF. The CDR3 DNA reads TGTGCCACCAGCAAAGGACAGATGGGAGAGCAGTACTTC.

This clone was detected a few times. The V gene is TRBV7-9, the J gene TRBJ1-2; unclear D gene. V lost 1 base to trimming and J lost 5 bases, with 11 bases between them. This CDR3 has 14 residues. Germline lookup yields CDR1 SEHNR and CDR2 FQNEAQ (reference sequence). CDR3 bases: TGTGCCAGCAGCTTAGGCCCCGAGGGATATGGCTACACCTTC. Residues: CASSLGPEGYGYTF.

CDR3: CASRLTGPGANVLTF. The DNA for the CDR3 is TGTGCCAGCAGACTGACAGGGCCCGGGGCCAACGTCCTGACTTTC. J is TRBJ2-6 and V is TRBV6-5; 7 bases line up with TRBD1. Per germline, CDR1 MNHEY and CDR2 SVGAGI. Losses at the gene ends were 6 bases for V and 4 bases for J; bases not matched to a gene: 6. The CDR3 is 15 amino acids.

This clone came up once. This rearrangement joins TRBV18 to TRBJ2-1; 7 nucleotides match TRBD2. V lost 2 bases and J lost 8; bases outside the gene matches: 9. CDR1 is KGHSH and CDR2 is LQKENI in the germline V gene. This CDR3 has 15 residues. As DNA, the CDR3 is TGTGCCAGCTCACCAGGGCTAGCGGCAAGGTATGAGCAGTTCTTC. Its translation: CASSPGLAARYEQFF.

The gene calls are TRBV7-6 and TRBJ2-2, with 9 nucleotides matching TRBD2. J lost 4 bases, V lost 5 bases, and 5 bases had no gene match. The CDR3 length is 15 residues. Germline assignment: CDR1 SGHVS and CDR2 FNYEAQ. This CDR3 is CASSISGGPTGELFF. The CDR3 DNA is TGTGCCAGCAGCATTAGCGGGGGCCCCACCGGGGAGCTGTTTTTT.

The chain joins TRBV5-1 to TRBJ1-5; no reliable D call. V was clipped by 0 bases and J by 2 bases, with 6 bases between them. The CDR3 sequence is 14 residues long. Germline loops: CDR1 SGHRS, CDR2 YFSETQ. The CDR3 region is CASSLDGGNQPQHF. In DNA, the CDR3 is TGCGCCAGCAGCTTGGATGGCGGCAATCAGCCCCAGCATTTT.

The chain is built from TRBV4-2 and TRBJ2-7; TRBD2 is a possible D gene (7 bases). The CDR3 extends over 17 amino acids. V shed 3 bases and J shed 4 bases, with 22 bases lying between them. Germline V gene lookup returns CDR1 LGHNA and CDR2 YNFKEQ. CDR3 sequence: CASSHRGRGSAYYEQYF. CDR3 nucleotides: TGTGCCAGCAGCCACCGGGGGCGGGGGAGCGCATATTACGAGCAGTACTTC.

This clone has ten or more counts. The sample carries other DNA sequences with the same CDR3. This chain joins TRBV29-1 and TRBJ2-3, with 11 bases fitting TRBD1. The V gene's germline CDR1 is SQVTM and CDR2 ANQGSEA. The CDR3 contains 15 residues. With 2 bases clipped from V and 6 bases from J, the junction kept 7 bases outside the gene matches. In DNA, the CDR3 is TGCAGCGTTGAAAGGGGGACAGGGGGTTCGGATACGCAGTATTTT. This translates into CSVERGTGGSDTQYF.

The chain is built from TRBV7-2 and TRBJ1-1; no reliable D call. Germline CDR1 and CDR2: SGHTA and FQGNSA. The CDR3 covers 14 residues. Trimming removed 4 bases from V and 1 base from J, with 10 bases in between. The CDR3 sequence is CASSYSDQNTEAFF. The CDR3 DNA reads TGTGCCAGCAGCTACTCGGACCAGAACACTGAAGCTTTCTTT.

The V and J genes are TRBV2 and TRBJ1-5; 9 nucleotides match TRBD1. Germline-derived CDR1 and CDR2 are SNHLY and FYNNEI. The CDR3 is 14 residues long. After removal of 6 bases from V and 10 bases from J, the junction contained 10 bases not matched to a gene. CDR3 in amino acids: CASSTDRGYDPQHF. DNA of the CDR3: TGTGCCAGCAGCACTGACAGGGGGTATGATCCCCAGCATTTT.

This rearrangement joins TRBV4-3 to TRBJ2-7; D is undetermined. V dropped 0 bases and J dropped 3 bases, with 9 bases sitting between them. The germline CDR1 and CDR2 sequences are LGHNA and YSLEER. The CDR3 covers 14 residues. This CDR3 reads CASSQDTTGYEQYF. CDR3 sequence (DNA): TGCGCCAGCAGCCAAGATACTACCGGCTACGAGCAGTACTTC.

V and J are TRBV19 and TRBJ1-1, with a possible D match to TRBD1 (6 bases). The CDR3 has 15 amino acids. V was pared by 5 bases and J by 8 bases, with 21 bases between. Germline V CDR1 and CDR2: LNHDA, SQIVND (reference sequence). CDR3 sequence (DNA): TGTGCCAGTAGTTCCAGGAGGGGGGTAGAAGTGGAAGCTTTCTTT. It specifies CASSSRRGVEVEAFF.

V gene TRBV7-3 combines with J gene TRBJ2-1; no definite D call. There are 17 residues in the CDR3. V was shortened by 1 base and J by 3 bases, with 16 bases between the two germline ends. CDR1 is SGHTA and CDR2 is FQGTGA in the germline V gene. The CDR3: CASSLMGGVGGYNEQFF. In DNA, the CDR3 is TGTGCCAGCAGCTTAATGGGTGGTGTGGGCGGCTACAATGAGCAGTTCTTC.

This clone occurred a few times. V is TRBV27 and J is TRBJ2-1; 7 nucleotides agree with TRBD2. The V segment lost 9 bases and the J segment 0 bases; nucleotides outside the gene matches: 11. The CDR3 covers 16 residues. CDR1 MNHEY and CDR2 SMNVEV come from the germline V gene (reference sequence). The CDR3 DNA is TGTGCCAGTAAAGGGAGGGACCCCAGCTCCTACAATGAGCAGTTCTTC. Its protein is CASKGRDPSSYNEQFF.

Here the CDR3 DNA reads TGTGCCTGGAGTTGGAATAGCGGGAGCACAGATACGCAGTATTTT. Amino acids: CAWSWNSGSTDTQYF. The V call is TRBV30, the J call TRBJ2-3; 7 bases align to TRBD2. Germline loops: CDR1 GTSNPN, CDR2 SVGIG (reference sequence). Losses at the gene ends were 2 bases for V and 0 bases for J; bases not matched to a gene: 5. CDR3 length: 15 residues.

The V and J genes are TRBV7-2 and TRBJ1-1; tentative D call: TRBD1 (5 bases). The germline V and J ends were trimmed by 0 bases and 6 bases, with 11 bases remaining between them. Germline V gives CDR1 SGHTA, CDR2 FQGNSA. This CDR3 has 14 residues. The CDR3 region is CASSLAQAGAEAFF. For the CDR3, the DNA is TGTGCCAGCAGCTTAGCACAGGCTGGCGCTGAAGCTTTCTTT. The full variable domain, its missing parts supplied by reference TRBV7-2 and TRBJ1-1, is GAGVSQSPSNKVTEKGKDVELRCDPISGHTALYWYRQSLGQGLEFLIYFQGNSAPDKSGLPSDRFSAERTGGSVSTLTIQRTQQEDSAVYLCASSLAQAGAEAFFGQGTRLTVV.

Of note for this clone: The junction and the germline gene differ at one end; a read error may be behind it. This chain connects TRBV4-3 to TRBJ2-2, with 8 bases aligning to TRBD2. The CDR3 is made up of 17 amino acids. CDR1 and CDR2 (germline): LGHNA, YSLEER. CDR3 bases: TGCGCCAGCAGCCAAGCTCCGAGTGGGCTCCTTAGCGGGGAGCCGTTTTTT. It translates to CASSQAPSGLLSGEPFF.

This clone was seen once. The chain has TRBV5-1 and TRBJ2-1; a possible D gene is TRBD1 (5 bases). This CDR3 comprises 16 residues. CDR1 and CDR2 (germline): SGHRS, YFSETQ. The germline V and J ends were trimmed by 0 bases and 5 bases, with 15 bases remaining between them. CDR3 protein: CASSLVSRVENNEQFF. DNA of the CDR3: TGCGCCAGCAGCTTGGTTTCCAGGGTTGAAAACAATGAGCAGTTCTTC.

The chain links TRBV11-3 to TRBJ2-3, with 11 bases matching TRBD2. The germline V gene encodes CDR1 SGHNT and CDR2 YENEEA. V shed 5 bases and J 3 bases; nucleotides not matched to a gene: 7. This CDR3 has 16 residues. The CDR3 protein is CASSRTTSGTTDTQYF. The CDR3 nucleotides are TGTGCCAGCAGCCGAACGACTAGCGGGACTACAGATACGCAGTATTTT.

For the CDR3, the DNA is TGCGCCAGCAGAGATAGACTAGCGGGAACCTACGAGCAGTACTTC. This encodes CASRDRLAGTYEQYF. The V call is TRBV10-2, the J call TRBJ2-7; 11 bases fit TRBD2. The CDR3 spans 15 residues. CDR1 WSHSY and CDR2 SAAADI come from the germline V gene. J lost 2 bases, V lost 6 bases, and 6 bases had no gene match.

Points on this clone: A far larger clone is just one base off, so this is likely a read error. This same CDR3 is encoded by further DNA sequences in the sample. The chain couples TRBV11-2 to TRBJ2-3; perhaps TRBD2 as D (6 bases). There are 15 residues in the CDR3. Germline CDR1 is SGHAT and CDR2 is FQNNGV. V dropped 3 bases and J dropped 4 bases, with 14 bases sitting between them. CDR3 amino acids: CASSFWGGSPDTQYF. CDR3 bases: TGTGCCAGCAGCTTTTGGGGAGGTTCTCCAGATACGCAGTATTTT.

This sequence joins TRBV4-1 and TRBJ2-1; 10 bases match TRBD2. This CDR3 region has 17 residues. Germline lookup yields CDR1 MGHRA and CDR2 YSYEKL. J lost 7 bases, V lost 2 bases, and 11 bases had no gene match. As DNA, the CDR3 is TGCGCCAGCAGCCAATTCCCTAGCGGGAGACGAGTGAATGAGCAGTTCTTC. It specifies CASSQFPSGRRVNEQFF.

The CDR3 protein is CASSLAARGGTEAFF. The CDR3 nucleotides are TGTGCCAGCAGCTTGGCCGCCAGGGGCGGCACTGAAGCTTTCTTT. The V and J genes are TRBV5-6 and TRBJ1-1; tentative D call: TRBD1 (6 bases). The CDR3 is made up of 15 amino acids. V was clipped by 0 bases and J by 4 bases, with 13 bases between them. Germline lookup yields CDR1 SGHDT and CDR2 YYEEEE.

This clone was counted between two and nine times. Other DNA sequences in this specimen translate into the identical CDR3. The V call is TRBV10-2, the J call TRBJ2-7; TRBD1 aligns across 11 bases. CDR3 size: 21 residues. Germline V gene data show CDR1 as WSHSY and CDR2 as SAAADI. V shed 0 bases, J shed 0 bases, and the junction held 16 bases outside the gene matches. The CDR3: CASSESRFRDRGSHISYEQYF. CDR3 nucleotides: TGCGCCAGCAGTGAGTCGCGGTTCCGGGACAGGGGGTCCCATATCTCCTACGAGCAGTACTTC.

CDR3 loop: CASSQVGGAGAEAFF. CDR3 DNA sequence: TGCGCCAGCAGCCAAGTAGGTGGGGCTGGGGCTGAAGCTTTCTTT. The chain is built from TRBV4-1 and TRBJ1-1; the D gene is possibly TRBD1 (5 bases). This CDR3 region has 15 residues. Germline-derived CDR1 and CDR2 are MGHRA and YSYEKL. V was trimmed by 1 base and J by 6 bases, leaving 15 bases between them.

This clone was seen a handful of times. The CDR3 is CSAGGLHDEQYF. CDR3 bases: TGCAGCGCGGGGGGGCTACACGACGAGCAGTACTTC. The chain couples TRBV29-1 to TRBJ2-5; 8 bases fit TRBD2. Matching the DNA end better, TRBJ2-7 makes the J call doubtful. The CDR3 totals 12 residues. Germline values: CDR1 SQVTM, CDR2 ANQGSEA.

V and J are TRBV6-4 and TRBJ2-3; 9 nucleotides align to TRBD1. The CDR3 is 16 amino acids. V dropped 2 bases and J dropped 4; count of bases not matched to a gene: 7. Germline V gene sequence: CDR1 MRHNA, CDR2 SNTAGT. The CDR3 loop reads CASSDQGGTGPDTQYF. DNA of the CDR3: TGTGCCAGCAGTGACCAGGGAGGGACAGGGCCAGATACGCAGTATTTT.